The 28 T cell receptor beta chains given below trace back to one sample, sequenced in a study of T cells expressing NK-cell markers. TCRdb reprocessed the 5' RACE reads and stores each CDR3 protein as one record, lacking DNA. In all, the sample yields some 280,000 distinct CDR3 sequences. The sample comprised blood T cells: a sorted CD56 or NKG2C T cell subset, CD4+ or CD8+ T cells, or bulk PBMC T cells (not recorded which). All receptors derive from a man aged 18 to 30 in good health.

V usage is TRBV20-1 and J usage is TRBJ1-2; TCRdb returns TRBD1, unconfirmable since there is no DNA. This CDR3 spans 13 amino acids. CDR1 is DFQATT and CDR2 is SNEGSKA in the germline V gene (reference sequence). The CDR3 protein is CSAFGTGNYGYTF.

The V and J genes are TRBV6-5 and TRBJ1-4; TCRdb's D call, TRBD1, is unchecked because there is no DNA. CDR1 and CDR2 (germline): MNHEY, SVGAGI. The CDR3 spans 15 residues. This chain's CDR3 is CASSYIGAANEKLFF.

CDR3 amino acids: CASSLLGKAWEQFF. V usage is TRBV14 and J usage is TRBJ2-1. The CDR3 consists of 14 residues. From germline, CDR1 is SGHDN and CDR2 FVKESK.

The rearrangement links TRBV18 to TRBJ2-1; TCRdb reports TRBD1, a call that lacks DNA to check it against. Germline V gives CDR1 KGHSH, CDR2 LQKENI. CDR3 length: 15 residues. This CDR3 reads CASSPDRNSGNEQFF.

The CDR3 region is CASSWGSKETQYF. The V call is TRBV12-3 or TRBV12-4, the J call TRBJ2-5. The CDR3 totals 13 residues.

The rearrangement uses TRBV29-1 and TRBJ2-3; the TCRdb D gene call, TRBD1, has no DNA to confirm it. Germline CDR1 reads SQVTM; CDR2 reads ANQGSEA. This CDR3 comprises 15 residues. The CDR3 reads CSVVFVDRGADTQYF.

The V call is TRBV12-3 or TRBV12-4, the J call TRBJ2-2; the D call of TRBD1 rests on TCRdb alone, since no DNA is present to check it. This CDR3 is 17 amino acids long. CDR3 in amino acids: CASSPRFWGSGTGELFF.

The J gene is TRBJ2-1, the V gene TRBV14; as DNA is missing, the TRBD2 call by TCRdb cannot be tested. The germline V gene encodes CDR1 SGHDN and CDR2 FVKESK. The CDR3 runs to 17 residues. CDR3 sequence: CASSLSIGTIFYNEQFF.

This chain joins TRBV7-2 and TRBJ2-7; checking the TCRdb D call of TRBD2 is not possible without DNA. The V gene's germline CDR1 is SGHTA and CDR2 FQGNSA. The CDR3 extends over 14 amino acids. CDR3 residues: CASSLTAERYEQYF.

CDR3 residues: CASSDGNSYEQYF. The V call is TRBV12-3 or TRBV12-4, the J call TRBJ2-7. This CDR3 is 13 amino acids long.

CDR3 sequence reads: CASSSSPLPEQFF. The V call is TRBV5-1, the J call TRBJ2-1; checking the TCRdb D call of TRBD2 is not possible without DNA. CDR3 length equals 13 residues. The V gene's germline CDR1 is SGHRS and CDR2 YFSETQ.

The CDR3 region is CASSLPLAGAINEQFF. The chain recombines TRBV5-1 with TRBJ2-1; no DNA is available, so the TRBD2 call from TCRdb remains unchecked. The CDR3 runs to 16 residues. The germline CDR1 and CDR2 sequences are SGHRS and YFSETQ.

The V call is TRBV5-1, the J call TRBJ2-3; TCRdb names TRBD1, which stays unverified in the absence of DNA. The germline CDR1 and CDR2 sequences are SGHRS and YFSETQ. CDR3 length: 16 amino acids. CDR3 loop: CASSPHRAGVADTQYF.

The chain recombines TRBV7-7 with TRBJ1-4; TCRdb designates TRBD1, a call that cannot be tested without DNA. This CDR3 contains 15 residues. Germline values: CDR1 SSHAT, CDR2 FNYEAQ (reference sequence). CDR3 loop: CASSPRAGGNEKLFF.

CDR3 in amino acids: CASSLAGLAGANEQFF. V usage is TRBV5-1 and J usage is TRBJ2-1; no DNA is available, so the TRBD2 call from TCRdb remains unchecked. CDR3 length: 16 residues. Germline CDR1 SGHRS, CDR2 YFSETQ.

V is TRBV2 and J is TRBJ2-1; without DNA, the TCRdb call of TRBD1 cannot be checked. CDR1 is SNHLY, CDR2 FYNNEI, per germline. CDR3 size: 14 residues. CDR3 loop: CASRANRGGNEQFF.

The chain has TRBV5-8 and TRBJ2-3; TCRdb's D call of TRBD1 is untestable without DNA. In germline, CDR1 is SGHTS, CDR2 YDEGEE. CDR3 length equals 16 residues. The CDR3 reads CASSLVARRGTDTQYF.

The rearrangement joins TRBV11-2 to TRBJ2-2; with no DNA, the TCRdb D assignment of TRBD2 cannot be verified. This CDR3 region has 15 residues. Germline CDR1 SGHAT, CDR2 FQNNGV. The CDR3 is CASNLGTLGTGELFF. Together with reference TRBV11-2 and TRBJ2-2, the CDR3 gives the full variable domain: EAGVAQSPRYKIIEKRQSVAFWCNPISGHATLYWYQQILGQGPKLLIQFQNNGVVDDSQLPKDRFSAERLKGVDSTLKIQPAKLEDSAVYLCASNLGTLGTGELFFGEGSRLTVL.

This chain joins TRBV7-9 and TRBJ1-2. The CDR3 sequence is 14 residues long. From germline, CDR1 is SEHNR and CDR2 FQNEAQ (reference sequence). CDR3 sequence: CASSLEFDSYGYTF.

This CDR3 reads CASSQEPSGSYNEQFF. V is TRBV4-2 and J is TRBJ2-1; with no DNA, the TCRdb D assignment of TRBD2 cannot be verified. CDR3 length equals 16 residues. Germline V CDR1 and CDR2: LGHNA, YNFKEQ.

The chain employs TRBV18 and TRBJ2-7. The length of the CDR3 is 13 residues. Germline V gives CDR1 KGHSH, CDR2 LQKENI. The CDR3 sequence is CASSRQGGMVPYF.

This sequence joins TRBV12-3 or TRBV12-4 and TRBJ2-7. This CDR3 region has 14 residues. Here the CDR3 reads CASSFPGRAYEQYF.

V usage is TRBV29-1 and J usage is TRBJ2-5; TCRdb lists TRBD2, though no DNA is available to test this call. This CDR3 region has 14 residues. The germline gives CDR1 SQVTM, CDR2 ANQGSEA. CDR3 sequence: CSVPHSGTQETQYF.

V gene TRBV20-1 combines with J gene TRBJ2-3; as DNA is missing, the TRBD2 call by TCRdb cannot be tested. Germline V gives CDR1 DFQATT, CDR2 SNEGSKA (reference sequence). CDR3 size: 15 residues. The CDR3 spells CSALGTSGFTDTQYF.

This rearrangement joins TRBV6-1 to TRBJ2-7; the TCRdb D gene call, TRBD1, has no DNA to confirm it. The V gene's germline CDR1 is MNHNS and CDR2 SASEGT. This CDR3 has 16 residues. CDR3 protein: CASSRLPGQGSVEQYF.

The chain recombines TRBV20-1 with TRBJ1-5. Germline assignment: CDR1 DFQATT and CDR2 SNEGSKA (reference sequence). The CDR3 is made up of 12 amino acids. This CDR3 is CSAREDDAPQHF.

The chain carries TRBV7-6 and TRBJ2-1. This CDR3 is built from 18 residues. Germline CDR1 is SGHVS and CDR2 is FNYEAQ. The CDR3 is CASSLAEWRPNGYNEQFF.

V usage is TRBV5-8 and J usage is TRBJ2-3; TCRdb's D call, TRBD1, is unchecked because there is no DNA. Germline V CDR1 and CDR2: SGHTS, YDEGEE. This CDR3 contains 15 residues. CDR3 in amino acids: CASSTGQVSTDTQYF.